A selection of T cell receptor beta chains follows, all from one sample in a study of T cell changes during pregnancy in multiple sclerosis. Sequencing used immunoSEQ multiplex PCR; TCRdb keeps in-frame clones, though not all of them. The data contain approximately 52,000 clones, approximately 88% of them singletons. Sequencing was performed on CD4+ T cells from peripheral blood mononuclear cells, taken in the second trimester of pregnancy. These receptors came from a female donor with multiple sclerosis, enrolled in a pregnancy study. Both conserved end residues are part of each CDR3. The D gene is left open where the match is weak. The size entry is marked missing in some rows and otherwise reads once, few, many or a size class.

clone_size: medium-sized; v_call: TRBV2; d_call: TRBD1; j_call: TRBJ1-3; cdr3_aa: CASSDRGDSGNTIYF; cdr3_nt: TGTGCCAGCAGTGACAGGGGGGATTCTGGAAACACCATATATTTT
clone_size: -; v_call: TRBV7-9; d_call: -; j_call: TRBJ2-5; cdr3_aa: CASSSWWAGQYQETQYF; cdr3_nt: TGTGCCAGCAGCTCGTGGTGGGCAGGCCAGTACCAAGAGACCCAGTACTTC
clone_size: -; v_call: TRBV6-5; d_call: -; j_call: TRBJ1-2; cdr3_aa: CASSFDSYGYTF; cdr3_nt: TGTGCCAGCAGTTTTGACAGCTATGGCTACACCTTC
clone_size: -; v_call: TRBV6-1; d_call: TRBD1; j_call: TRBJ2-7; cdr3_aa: CASRPGGSYEQYF; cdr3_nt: TGTGCCAGCCGACCAGGGGGCTCCTACGAGCAGTACTTC
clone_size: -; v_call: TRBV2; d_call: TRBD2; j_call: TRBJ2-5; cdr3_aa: CASSEAGGGAQETQYF; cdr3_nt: TGTGCCAGCAGTGAAGCGGGCGGGGGGGCCCAAGAGACCCAGTACTTC
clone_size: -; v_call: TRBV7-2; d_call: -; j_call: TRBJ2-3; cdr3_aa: CASRLGGLDTQYF; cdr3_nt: TGTGCCAGCAGGCTTGGGGGCTTAGATACGCAGTATTTT
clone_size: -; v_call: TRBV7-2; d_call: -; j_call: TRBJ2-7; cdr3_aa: CASSFNGGGAYEQYF; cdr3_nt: TGTGCCAGCAGCTTTAATGGGGGAGGCGCCTACGAGCAGTACTTC
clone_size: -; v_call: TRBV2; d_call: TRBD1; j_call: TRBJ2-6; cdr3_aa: CASSLDRSSGANVLTF; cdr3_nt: TGTGCCAGCAGTCTGGACAGGAGCTCTGGGGCCAACGTCCTGACTTTC
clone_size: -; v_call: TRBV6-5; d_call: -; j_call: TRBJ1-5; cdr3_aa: CASSHRDTANQPQHF; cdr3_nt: TGTGCCAGCAGTCACCGGGACACCGCGAATCAGCCCCAGCATTTT
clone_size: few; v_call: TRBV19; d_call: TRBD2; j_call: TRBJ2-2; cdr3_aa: CASSTGLDTGELFF; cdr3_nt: TGTGCCAGTAGTACTGGACTAGACACCGGGGAGCTGTTTTTT
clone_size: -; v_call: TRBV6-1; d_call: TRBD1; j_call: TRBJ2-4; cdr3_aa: CASSDPGQGKNIQYF; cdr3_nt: TGTGCCAGCAGTGATCCGGGACAGGGGAAAAACATTCAGTACTTC
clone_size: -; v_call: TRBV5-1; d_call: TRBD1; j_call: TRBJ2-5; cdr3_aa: CASSSRGQGESETQYF; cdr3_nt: TGCGCCAGCAGCTCGAGGGGACAGGGGGAAAGTGAGACCCAGTACTTC
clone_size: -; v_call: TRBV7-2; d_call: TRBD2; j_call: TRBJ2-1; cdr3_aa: CASSLGLAGSNEQFF; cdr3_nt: TGTGCCAGCAGCTTGGGACTAGCGGGATCCAATGAGCAGTTCTTC
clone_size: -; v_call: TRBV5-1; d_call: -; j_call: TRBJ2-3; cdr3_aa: CASSLAPGADTQYF; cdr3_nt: TGCGCCAGCAGCTTGGCTCCAGGGGCCGATACGCAGTATTTT
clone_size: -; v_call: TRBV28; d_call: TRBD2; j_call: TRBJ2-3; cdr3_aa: CASSLWGGGRSTDTQYF; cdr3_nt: TGTGCCAGCAGTTTATGGGGCGGGGGGCGATCCACAGATACGCAGTATTTT
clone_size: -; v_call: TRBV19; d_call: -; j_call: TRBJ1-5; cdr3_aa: CASSTTSGGFGRDSNQPQHF; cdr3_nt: TGTGCCAGTAGTACAACCTCGGGAGGTTTCGGACGTGATAGCAATCAGCCCCAGCATTTT
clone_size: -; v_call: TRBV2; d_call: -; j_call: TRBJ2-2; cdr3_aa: CASSDGLLNTGELFF; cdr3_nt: TGTGCCAGCAGTGACGGACTTCTGAACACCGGGGAGCTGTTTTTT
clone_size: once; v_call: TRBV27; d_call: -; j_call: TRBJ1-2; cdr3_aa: CASSLTGTGGYTF; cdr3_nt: TGTGCCAGCAGTTTGACAGGAACGGGCGGCTACACCTTC
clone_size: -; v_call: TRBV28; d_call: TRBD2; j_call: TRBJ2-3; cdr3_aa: CASSQSGSLTDTQYF; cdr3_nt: TGTGCCAGCAGCCAGAGCGGGAGCCTGACAGATACGCAGTATTTT
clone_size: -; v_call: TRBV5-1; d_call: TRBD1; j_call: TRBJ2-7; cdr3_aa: CASSLEQGAYEQYF; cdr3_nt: TGCGCCAGCAGCTTGGAGCAGGGGGCTTACGAGCAGTACTTC
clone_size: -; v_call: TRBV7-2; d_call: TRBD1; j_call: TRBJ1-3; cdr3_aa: CASSLPTGGLSGNTIYF; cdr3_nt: TGTGCCAGCAGCTTACCGACAGGGGGCCTCTCTGGAAACACCATATATTTT
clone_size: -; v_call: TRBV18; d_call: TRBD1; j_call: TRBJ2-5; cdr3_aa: CASSRVTGQGETQYF; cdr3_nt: TGTGCCAGCTCACGAGTAACGGGACAGGGGGAGACCCAGTACTTC
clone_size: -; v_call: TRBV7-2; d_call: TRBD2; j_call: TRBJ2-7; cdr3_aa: CASRTSGSYEQYF; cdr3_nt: TGTGCCAGCCGGACTAGCGGCTCCTACGAGCAGTACTTC
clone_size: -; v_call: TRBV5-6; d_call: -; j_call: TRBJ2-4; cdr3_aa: CASSLASRFNDLAKNIQYF; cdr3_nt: TGTGCCAGCAGCTTGGCGAGCAGGTTTAATGATTTAGCCAAAAACATTCAGTACTTC
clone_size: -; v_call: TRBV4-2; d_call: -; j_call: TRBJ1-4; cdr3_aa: CASSQGTEFEKLFF; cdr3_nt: TGTGCCAGCAGCCAAGGGACAGAGTTTGAAAAACTGTTTTTT
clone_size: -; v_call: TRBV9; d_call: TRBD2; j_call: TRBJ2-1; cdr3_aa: CASSVGLAGEQFF; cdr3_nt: TGTGCCAGCAGCGTAGGGCTAGCGGGGGAGCAGTTCTTC
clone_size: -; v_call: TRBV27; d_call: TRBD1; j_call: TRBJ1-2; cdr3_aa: CASSLDRENGYTF; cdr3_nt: TGTGCCAGCAGTTTAGACAGGGAAAATGGCTACACCTTC
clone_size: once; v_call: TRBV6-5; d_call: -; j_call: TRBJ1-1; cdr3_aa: CASSYSEVGGFKAFF; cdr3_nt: TGTGCCAGCAGTTACTCGGAGGTCGGAGGGTTCAAAGCTTTCTTT
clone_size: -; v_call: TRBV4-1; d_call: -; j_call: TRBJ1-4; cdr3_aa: CASSPYGTAENEKLFF; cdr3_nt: TGCGCCAGCAGCCCCTATGGGACTGCAGAGAATGAAAAACTGTTTTTT
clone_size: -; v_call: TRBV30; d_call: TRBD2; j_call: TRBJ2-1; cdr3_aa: CAWKGLAGGGNEQFF; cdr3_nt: TGTGCCTGGAAAGGACTAGCGGGAGGTGGCAATGAGCAGTTCTTC
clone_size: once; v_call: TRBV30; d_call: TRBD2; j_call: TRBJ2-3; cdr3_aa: CAWVPLAGGVDTQYF; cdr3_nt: TGTGCCTGGGTCCCCTTAGCGGGGGGGGTGGATACGCAGTATTTT
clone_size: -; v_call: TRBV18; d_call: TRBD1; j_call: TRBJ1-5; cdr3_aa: CASSLNRGDGQPQHF; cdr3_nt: TGTGCCAGCTCACTAAACAGGGGAGATGGTCAGCCCCAGCATTTT
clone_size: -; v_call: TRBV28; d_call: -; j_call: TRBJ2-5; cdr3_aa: CASSPHSGEETQYF; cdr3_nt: TGTGCCAGCAGCCCCCACTCGGGGGAGGAGACCCAGTACTTC
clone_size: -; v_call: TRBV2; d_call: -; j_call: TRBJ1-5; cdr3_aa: CATAPDAGRNQPQHF; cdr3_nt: TGTGCCACCGCCCCGGATGCAGGGCGCAATCAGCCCCAGCATTTT
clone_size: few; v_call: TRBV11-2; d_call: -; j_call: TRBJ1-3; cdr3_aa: CASSLQGGSGNTIYF; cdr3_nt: TGTGCCAGCAGCTTACAAGGGGGCTCTGGAAACACCATATATTTT
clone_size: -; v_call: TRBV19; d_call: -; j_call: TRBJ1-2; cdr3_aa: CASHRGGERGYTF; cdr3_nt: TGTGCCAGCCACCGGGGGGGGGAGCGCGGCTACACCTTC
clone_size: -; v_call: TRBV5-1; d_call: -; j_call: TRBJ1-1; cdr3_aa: CASSLEKQGNTEAFF; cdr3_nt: TGCGCCAGCAGCTTGGAAAAACAGGGGAACACTGAAGCTTTCTTT
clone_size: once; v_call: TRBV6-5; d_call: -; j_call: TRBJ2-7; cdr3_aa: CASSWGESYEQYF; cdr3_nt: TGTGCCAGCAGTTGGGGGGAGTCCTACGAGCAGTACTTC
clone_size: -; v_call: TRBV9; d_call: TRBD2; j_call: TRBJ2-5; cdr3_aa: CASSNSGGEETQYF; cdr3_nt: TGTGCCAGCAGCAATAGCGGGGGAGAAGAGACCCAGTACTTC
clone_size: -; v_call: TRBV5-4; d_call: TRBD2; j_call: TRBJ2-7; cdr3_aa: CASRADLAGEYEQYF; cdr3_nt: TGTGCCAGCAGGGCGGATCTAGCGGGAGAATACGAGCAGTACTTC
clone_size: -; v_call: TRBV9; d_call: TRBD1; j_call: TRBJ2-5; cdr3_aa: CASSAGDRAETQYF; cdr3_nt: TGTGCCAGCAGCGCTGGGGACAGAGCAGAGACCCAGTACTTC
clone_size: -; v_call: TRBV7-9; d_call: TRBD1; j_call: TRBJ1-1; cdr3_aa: CASRLQGADTEAFF; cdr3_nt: TGTGCCAGCAGACTTCAGGGGGCGGACACTGAAGCTTTCTTT
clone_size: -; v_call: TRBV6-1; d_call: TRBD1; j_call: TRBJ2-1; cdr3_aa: CASSEAWTGDNEQFF; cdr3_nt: TGTGCCAGCAGTGAAGCCTGGACAGGGGACAATGAGCAGTTCTTC
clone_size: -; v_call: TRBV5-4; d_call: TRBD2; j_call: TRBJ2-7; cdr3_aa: CASSPGLAGGPNEQYF; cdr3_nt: TGTGCCAGCAGCCCCGGACTAGCGGGAGGGCCGAACGAGCAGTACTTC
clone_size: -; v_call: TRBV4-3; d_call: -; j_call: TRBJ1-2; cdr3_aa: CASSQDQTKYGYTF; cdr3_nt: TGCGCCAGCAGCCAAGATCAAACTAAATATGGCTACACCTTC